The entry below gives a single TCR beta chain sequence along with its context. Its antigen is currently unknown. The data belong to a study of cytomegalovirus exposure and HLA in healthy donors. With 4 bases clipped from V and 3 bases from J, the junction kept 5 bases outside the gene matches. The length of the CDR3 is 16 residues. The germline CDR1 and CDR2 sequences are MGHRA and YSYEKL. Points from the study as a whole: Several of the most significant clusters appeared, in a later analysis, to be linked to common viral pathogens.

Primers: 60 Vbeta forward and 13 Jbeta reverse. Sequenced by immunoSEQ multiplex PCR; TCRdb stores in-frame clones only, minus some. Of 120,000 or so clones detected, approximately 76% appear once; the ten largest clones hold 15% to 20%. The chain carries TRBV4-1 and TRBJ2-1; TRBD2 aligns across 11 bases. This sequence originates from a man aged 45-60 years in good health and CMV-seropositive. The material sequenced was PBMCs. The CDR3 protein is CASSRLTSGNYNEQFF. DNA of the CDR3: TGCGCCAGCAGCCGCCTGACTAGCGGGAACTACAATGAGCAGTTCTTC.